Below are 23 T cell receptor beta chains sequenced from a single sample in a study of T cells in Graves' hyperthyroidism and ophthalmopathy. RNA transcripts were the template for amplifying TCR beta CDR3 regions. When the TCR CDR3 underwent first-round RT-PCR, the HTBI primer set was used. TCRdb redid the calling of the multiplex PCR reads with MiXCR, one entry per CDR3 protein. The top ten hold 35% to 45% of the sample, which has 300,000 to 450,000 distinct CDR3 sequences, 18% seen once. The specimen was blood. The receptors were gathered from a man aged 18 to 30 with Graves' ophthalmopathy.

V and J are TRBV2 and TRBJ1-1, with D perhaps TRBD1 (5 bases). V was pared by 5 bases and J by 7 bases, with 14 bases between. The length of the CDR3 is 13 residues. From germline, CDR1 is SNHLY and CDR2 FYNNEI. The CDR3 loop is CASSYIAGLEAFF. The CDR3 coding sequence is TGTGCCAGCAGTTATATAGCGGGGCTTGAAGCTTTCTTT.

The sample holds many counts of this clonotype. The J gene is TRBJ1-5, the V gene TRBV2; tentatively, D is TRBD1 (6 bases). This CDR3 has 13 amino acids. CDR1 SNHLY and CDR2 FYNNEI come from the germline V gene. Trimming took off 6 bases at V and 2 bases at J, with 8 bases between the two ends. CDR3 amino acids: CASRDSRNQPQHF. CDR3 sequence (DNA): TGTGCCAGCAGGGACAGTCGCAATCAGCCCCAGCATTTT.

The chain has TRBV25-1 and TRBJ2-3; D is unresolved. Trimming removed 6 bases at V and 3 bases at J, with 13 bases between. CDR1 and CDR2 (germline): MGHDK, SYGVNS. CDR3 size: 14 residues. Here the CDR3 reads CASRGPWETDTQYF. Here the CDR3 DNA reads TGTGCCAGCAGGGGCCCCTGGGAAACAGATACGCAGTATTTT.

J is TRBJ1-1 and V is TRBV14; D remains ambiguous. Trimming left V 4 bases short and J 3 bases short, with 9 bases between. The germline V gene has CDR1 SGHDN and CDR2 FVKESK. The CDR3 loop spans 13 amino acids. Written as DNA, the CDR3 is TGTGCCAGCAGCCCCAGAGTTTACACTGAAGCTTTCTTT. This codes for CASSPRVYTEAFF.

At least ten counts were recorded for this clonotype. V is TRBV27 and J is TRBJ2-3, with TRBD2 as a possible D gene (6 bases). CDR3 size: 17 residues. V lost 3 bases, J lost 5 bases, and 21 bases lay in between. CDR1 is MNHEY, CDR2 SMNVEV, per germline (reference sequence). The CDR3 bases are TGTGCCAGCAGTTTTAGACTAGTCCCCAAAGCTAAAGATACGCAGTATTTT. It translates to CASSFRLVPKAKDTQYF.

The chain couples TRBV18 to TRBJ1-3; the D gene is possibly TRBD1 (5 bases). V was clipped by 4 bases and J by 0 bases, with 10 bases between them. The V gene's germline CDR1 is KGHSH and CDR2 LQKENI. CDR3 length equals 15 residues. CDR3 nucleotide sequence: TGTGCCAGCTCACGGGGCGCTAGCTCTGGAAACACCATATATTTT. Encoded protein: CASSRGASSGNTIYF. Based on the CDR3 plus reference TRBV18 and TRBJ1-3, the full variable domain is NAGVMQNPRHLVRRRGQEARLRCSPMKGHSHVYWYRQLPEEGLKFMVYLQKENIIDESGMPKERFSAEFPKEGPSILRIQQVVRGDSAAYFCASSRGASSGNTIYFGEGSWLTVV.

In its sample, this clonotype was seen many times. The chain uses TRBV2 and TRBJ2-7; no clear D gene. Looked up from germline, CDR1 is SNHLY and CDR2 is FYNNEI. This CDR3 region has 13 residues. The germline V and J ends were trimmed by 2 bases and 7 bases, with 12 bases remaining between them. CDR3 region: CASSERAYDEQYF. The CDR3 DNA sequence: TGTGCCAGCAGTGAACGAGCGTACGATGAGCAGTACTTC.

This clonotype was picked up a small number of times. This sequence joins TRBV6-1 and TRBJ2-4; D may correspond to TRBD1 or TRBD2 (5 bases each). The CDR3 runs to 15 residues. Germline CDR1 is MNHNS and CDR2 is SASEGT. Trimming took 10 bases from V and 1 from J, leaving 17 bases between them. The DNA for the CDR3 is TGTGCCACAAGGGACGCAAGCGAGGCCAAAAACATTCAGTACTTC. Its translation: CATRDASEAKNIQYF.

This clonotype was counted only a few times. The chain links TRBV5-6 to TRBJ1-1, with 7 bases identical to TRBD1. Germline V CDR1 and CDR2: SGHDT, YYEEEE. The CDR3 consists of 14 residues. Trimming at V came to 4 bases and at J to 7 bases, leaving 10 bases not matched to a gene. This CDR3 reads CASSEYRGLIEAFF. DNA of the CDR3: TGTGCCAGCAGCGAGTACAGGGGACTCATTGAAGCTTTCTTT. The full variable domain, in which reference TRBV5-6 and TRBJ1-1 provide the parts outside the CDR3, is DAGVTQSPTHLIKTRGQQVTLRCSPKSGHDTVSWYQQALGQGPQFIFQYYEEEERQRGNFPDRFSGHQFPNYSSELNVNALLLGDSALYLCASSEYRGLIEAFFGQGTRLTVV.

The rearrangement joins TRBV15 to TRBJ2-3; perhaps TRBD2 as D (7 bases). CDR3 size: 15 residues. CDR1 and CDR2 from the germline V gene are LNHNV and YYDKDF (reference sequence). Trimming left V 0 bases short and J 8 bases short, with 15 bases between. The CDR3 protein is CATSRDTGGTGTQYF. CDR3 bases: TGTGCCACCAGCAGAGATACGGGGGGCACCGGTACGCAGTATTTT.

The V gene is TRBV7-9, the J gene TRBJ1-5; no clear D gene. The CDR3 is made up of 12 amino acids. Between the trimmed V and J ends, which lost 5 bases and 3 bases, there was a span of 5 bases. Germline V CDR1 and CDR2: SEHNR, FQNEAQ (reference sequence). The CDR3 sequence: CASSIDNQPQHF. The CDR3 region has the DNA TGTGCCAGCAGCATCGACAATCAGCCCCAGCATTTT.

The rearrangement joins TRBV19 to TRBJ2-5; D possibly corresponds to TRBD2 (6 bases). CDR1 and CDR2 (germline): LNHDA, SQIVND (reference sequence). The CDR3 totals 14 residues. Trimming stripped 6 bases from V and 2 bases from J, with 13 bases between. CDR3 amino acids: CASRVRTNQETQYF. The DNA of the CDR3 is TGTGCCAGTAGGGTTAGGACTAATCAAGAGACCCAGTACTTC. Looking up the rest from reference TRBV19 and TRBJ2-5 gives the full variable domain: DGGITQSPKYLFRKEGQNVTLSCEQNLNHDAMYWYRQDPGQGLRLIYYSQIVNDFQKGDIAEGYSVSREKKESFPLTVTSAQKNPTAFYLCASRVRTNQETQYFGPGTRLLVL.

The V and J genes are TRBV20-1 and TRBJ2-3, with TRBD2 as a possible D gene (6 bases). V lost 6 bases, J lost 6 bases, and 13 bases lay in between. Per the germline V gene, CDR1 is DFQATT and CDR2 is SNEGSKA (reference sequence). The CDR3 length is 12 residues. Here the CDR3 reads CSATWEADTQYF. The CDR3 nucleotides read TGCAGTGCCACCTGGGAGGCGGATACGCAGTATTTT.

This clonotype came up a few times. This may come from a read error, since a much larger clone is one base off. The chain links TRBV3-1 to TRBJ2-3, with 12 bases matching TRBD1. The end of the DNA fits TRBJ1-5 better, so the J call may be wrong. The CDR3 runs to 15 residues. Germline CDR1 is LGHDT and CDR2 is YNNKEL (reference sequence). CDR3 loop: CASSYGTGGTHTQHF. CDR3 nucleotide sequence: TGTGCCAGCAGCTATGGGACAGGGGGCACCCATACGCAGCATTTT.

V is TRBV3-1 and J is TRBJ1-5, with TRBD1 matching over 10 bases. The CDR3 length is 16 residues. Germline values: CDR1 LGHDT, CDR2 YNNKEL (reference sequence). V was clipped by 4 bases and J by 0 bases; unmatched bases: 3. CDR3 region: CASSPGQGFSNQPQHF. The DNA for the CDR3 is TGTGCCAGCAGCCCGGGACAGGGGTTTAGCAATCAGCCCCAGCATTTT.

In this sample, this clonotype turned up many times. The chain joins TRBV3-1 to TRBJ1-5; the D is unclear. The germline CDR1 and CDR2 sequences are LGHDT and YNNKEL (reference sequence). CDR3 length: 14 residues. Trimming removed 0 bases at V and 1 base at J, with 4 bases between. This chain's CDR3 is CASSQDLSNQPQHF. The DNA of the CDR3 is TGTGCCAGCAGCCAAGATCTGAGCAATCAGCCCCAGCATTTT.

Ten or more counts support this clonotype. The CDR3 protein is CASSSRRDSLGWTEAFF. CDR3 nucleotides: TGCGCCAGCAGCTCGAGGCGGGACTCCCTGGGATGGACTGAAGCTTTCTTT. The chain carries TRBV5-1 and TRBJ1-1, with D tentatively TRBD1 (5 bases). CDR3 length: 17 residues. With 3 bases removed from V and 5 bases from J, the gap between germline ends came to 23 bases. Germline V gives CDR1 SGHRS, CDR2 YFSETQ. Drawing the rest from reference TRBV5-1 and TRBJ1-1, the complete variable domain is KAGVTQTPRYLIKTRGQQVTLSCSPISGHRSVSWYQQTPGQGLQFLFEYFSETQRNKGNFPGRFSGRQFSNSRSEMNVSTLELGDSALYLCASSSRRDSLGWTEAFFGQGTRLTVV.

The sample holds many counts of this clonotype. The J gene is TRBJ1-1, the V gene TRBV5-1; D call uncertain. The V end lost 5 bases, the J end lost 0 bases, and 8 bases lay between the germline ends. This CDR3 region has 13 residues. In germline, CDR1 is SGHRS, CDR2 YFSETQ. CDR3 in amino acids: CASSIDMNTEAFF. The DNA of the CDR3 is TGCGCCAGCAGTATTGACATGAACACTGAAGCTTTCTTT.

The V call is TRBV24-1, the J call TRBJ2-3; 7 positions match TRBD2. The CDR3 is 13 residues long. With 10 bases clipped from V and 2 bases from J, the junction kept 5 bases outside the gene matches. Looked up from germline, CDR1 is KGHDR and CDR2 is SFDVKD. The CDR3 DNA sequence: TGTGCCACGGGGGAGGGAAACACAGATACGCAGTATTTT. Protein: CATGEGNTDTQYF.

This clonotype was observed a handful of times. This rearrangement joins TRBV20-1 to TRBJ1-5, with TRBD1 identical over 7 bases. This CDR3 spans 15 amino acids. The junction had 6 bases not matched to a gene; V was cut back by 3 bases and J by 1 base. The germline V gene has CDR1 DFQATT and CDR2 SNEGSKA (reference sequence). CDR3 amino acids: CSASFQGGSNQPQHF. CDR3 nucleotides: TGCAGTGCTAGCTTCCAGGGGGGGAGCAATCAGCCCCAGCATTTT.

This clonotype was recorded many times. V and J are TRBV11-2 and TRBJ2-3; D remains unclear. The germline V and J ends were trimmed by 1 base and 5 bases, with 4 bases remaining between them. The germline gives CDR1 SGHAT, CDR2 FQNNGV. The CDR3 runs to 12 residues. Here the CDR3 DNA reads TGTGCCAGCAGCTTAGGGGGAGATACGCAGTATTTT. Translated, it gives CASSLGGDTQYF.

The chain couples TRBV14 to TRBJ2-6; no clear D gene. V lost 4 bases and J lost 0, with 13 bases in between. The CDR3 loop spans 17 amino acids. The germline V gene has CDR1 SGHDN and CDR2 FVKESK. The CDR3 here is CASSLLGRSSGANVLTF. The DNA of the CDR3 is TGTGCCAGCAGCCTTCTCGGGCGTAGCTCTGGGGCCAACGTCCTGACTTTC.

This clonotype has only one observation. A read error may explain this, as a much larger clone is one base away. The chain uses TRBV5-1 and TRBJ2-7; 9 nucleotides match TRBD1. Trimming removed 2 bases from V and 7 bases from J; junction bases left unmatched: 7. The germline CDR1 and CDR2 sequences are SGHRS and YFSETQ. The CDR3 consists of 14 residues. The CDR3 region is CASSLGTGNGEQYF. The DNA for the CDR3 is TGCGCCAGCAGCTTAGGGACAGGGAACGGTGAGCAGTACTTC.